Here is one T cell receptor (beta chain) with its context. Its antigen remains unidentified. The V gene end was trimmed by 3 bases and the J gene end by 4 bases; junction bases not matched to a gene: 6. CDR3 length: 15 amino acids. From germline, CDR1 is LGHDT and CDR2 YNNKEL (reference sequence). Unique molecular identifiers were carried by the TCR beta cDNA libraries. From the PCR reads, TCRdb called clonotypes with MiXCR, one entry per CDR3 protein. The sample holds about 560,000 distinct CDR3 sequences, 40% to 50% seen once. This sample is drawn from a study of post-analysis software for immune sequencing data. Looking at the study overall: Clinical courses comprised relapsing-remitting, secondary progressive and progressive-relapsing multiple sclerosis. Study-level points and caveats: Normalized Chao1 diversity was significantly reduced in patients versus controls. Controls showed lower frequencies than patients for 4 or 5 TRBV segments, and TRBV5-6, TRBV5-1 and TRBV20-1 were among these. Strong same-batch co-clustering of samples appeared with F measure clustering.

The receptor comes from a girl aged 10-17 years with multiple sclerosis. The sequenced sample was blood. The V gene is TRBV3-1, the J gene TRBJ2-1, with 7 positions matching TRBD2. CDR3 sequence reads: CASSQREKIYNEQFF. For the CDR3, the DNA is TGTGCCAGCAGCCAGCGGGAGAAGATTTACAATGAGCAGTTCTTC.